Presented here are 30 T cell receptor beta chains from one specimen sequenced in a study of cytomegalovirus exposure and HLA in healthy donors. Vbeta (60) and Jbeta (13) primers were used in the PCR. The protocol was immunoSEQ multiplex PCR, while the TCRdb copy is restricted to in-frame clones and leaves out a portion. Of some 150,000 clones in the sample, over 70% were seen once. Input material: PBMCs. The origin of the receptors is a woman in her forties in good health and CMV-seronegative.

The count of this clone is one. The rearrangement links TRBV5-8 to TRBJ1-1, with D possibly matching TRBD1 (6 bases). The V end was cut by 0 bases, the J end by 6 bases, with 12 bases between. This CDR3 region has 14 residues. Germline V gene sequence: CDR1 SGHTS, CDR2 YDEGEE. The CDR3 loop reads CASSLDRVLPEAFF. The CDR3 bases are TGTGCCAGCAGCTTGGACAGGGTCTTGCCTGAAGCTTTCTTT.

This clone was observed a handful of times. CDR3 amino acids: CASSLGNTIYF. The CDR3 DNA reads as TGTGCCAGCAGCCTTGGAAACACCATATATTTT. The chain is built from TRBV7-9 and TRBJ1-3; D unresolved. Trimming left V 5 bases short and J 3 bases short, with 2 bases between. Germline assignment: CDR1 SEHNR and CDR2 FQNEAQ (reference sequence). The CDR3 extends over 11 amino acids.

The chain recombines TRBV5-1 with TRBJ1-4, with TRBD1 matching over 8 bases. Trimming removed 0 bases from V and 5 bases from J; junction bases left unmatched: 6. CDR3 length: 16 amino acids. The germline gives CDR1 SGHRS, CDR2 YFSETQ. CDR3 in amino acids: CASSLAGQGVNEKLFF. Written as DNA, the CDR3 is TGCGCCAGCAGCTTGGCCGGACAGGGAGTAAATGAAAAACTGTTTTTT.

The gene calls are TRBV2 and TRBJ1-1; possible D gene TRBD1, 5 bases. The CDR3 is 13 residues long. V lost 6 bases and J 8 bases, leaving 16 bases between the germline ends. Germline V gene lookup returns CDR1 SNHLY and CDR2 FYNNEI. The CDR3 DNA reads TGTGCCAGCAGGGAGACAGCTCTCGGGGAAGCTTTCTTT. It codes for CASRETALGEAFF.

As concerns this clone: At one of its ends the junction is not consistent with the germline gene, which may arise from a read error. The J gene is TRBJ1-1, the V gene TRBV28; D is possibly TRBD1 (5 bases). This CDR3 spans 15 amino acids. Germline assignment: CDR1 MDHEN and CDR2 SYDVKM. In DNA, the CDR3 is TGTGCCAGCAGTTTCGGCGGAGGGGTGAAAACTGAAGCTTTCTTT. This gives the protein CASSFGGGVKTEAFF.

The gene calls are TRBV7-8 and TRBJ1-1, with 7 bases that match TRBD1. CDR3 size: 14 residues. Germline V lookup: CDR1 SGHVS, CDR2 FQNEAQ. Trimming removed 1 base from V and 7 bases from J; junction bases left unmatched: 6. CDR3 DNA: TGTGCCAGCAGCTTAGGGGCCCCAGGGGGTGAAGCTTTCTTT. It translates to CASSLGAPGGEAFF. The complete variable domain, with remaining parts taken from reference TRBV7-8 and TRBJ1-1, reads GAGVSQSPRYKVAKRGQDVALRCDPISGHVSLFWYQQALGQGPEFLTYFQNEAQLDKSGLPSDRFFAERPEGSVSTLKIQRTQQEDSAVYLCASSLGAPGGEAFFGQGTRLTVV.

The chain uses TRBV7-6 and TRBJ2-2; TRBD2 aligns across 13 bases. Germline trimming cut 5 bases from V and 0 bases from J; bases unmatched to any gene: 9. Germline CDR1 SGHVS, CDR2 FNYEAQ. This CDR3 spans 19 amino acids. CDR3 in DNA: TGTGCCAGCAGCCCAATCGGACTAGCGGGGGCCCCGAACACCGGGGAGCTGTTTTTT. Translated: CASSPIGLAGAPNTGELFF.

The chain couples TRBV6-6 to TRBJ2-7; D gene uncertain. The CDR3 runs 12 residues. The germline V gene encodes CDR1 MNHNY and CDR2 SVGAGI (reference sequence). The V end was cut by 6 bases, the J end by 2 bases, with 8 bases between. CDR3 amino acids: CASSPSTYEQYF. CDR3 DNA sequence: TGTGCCAGCAGCCCGAGTACCTACGAGCAGTACTTC.

The rearrangement joins TRBV27 to TRBJ2-5; possibly TRBD2 for D (6 bases). V was trimmed by 3 bases and J by 3 bases, leaving 8 bases between them. Germline loops: CDR1 MNHEY, CDR2 SMNVEV (reference sequence). The CDR3 has 13 residues. The DNA of the CDR3 is TGTGCCAGCAGTTTGGCGGGGAAAGAGACCCAGTACTTC. Residues: CASSLAGKETQYF.

The chain couples TRBV5-5 to TRBJ1-5; D not certain. The V end lost 4 bases, the J end lost 1 base, and 12 bases lay between the germline ends. The CDR3 runs to 15 residues. The germline V gene encodes CDR1 SGHKS and CDR2 YYEKEE (reference sequence). The DNA for the CDR3 is TGTGCCAGCAGCCCATCCCGGGAAAGCAATCAGCCCCAGCATTTT. Protein: CASSPSRESNQPQHF. The full variable domain, completed using reference TRBV5-5 and TRBJ1-5, is DAGVTQSPTHLIKTRGQQVTLRCSPISGHKSVSWYQQVLGQGPQFIFQYYEKEERGRGNFPDRFSARQFPNYSSELNVNALLLGDSALYLCASSPSRESNQPQHFGDGTRLSIL.

This clone was seen only once. This chain links TRBV28 with TRBJ2-5; D is unresolved. Germline lookup yields CDR1 MDHEN and CDR2 SYDVKM. The V end lost 8 bases, the J end lost 4 bases, and 14 bases lay between the germline ends. This CDR3 is built from 13 residues. The CDR3 DNA reads TGTGCCAGCTTGGGCCGCCCTCGAGAGACCCAGTACTTC. Amino acids: CASLGRPRETQYF.

The V call is TRBV6-5, the J call TRBJ1-2; a possible D gene is TRBD1 (6 bases). From germline, CDR1 is MNHEY and CDR2 SVGAGI. This CDR3 contains 13 residues. Trimming left V 8 bases short and J 6 bases short, with 16 bases between. CDR3 region: CASGLTGNDGYTF. DNA of the CDR3: TGTGCCAGCGGGTTAACAGGGAATGATGGCTACACCTTC.

This clone was observed a handful of times. A far larger clone is only one base removed, so a read error is likely. The chain uses TRBV7-3 and TRBJ1-2; D gene ambiguous. The germline V gene encodes CDR1 SGHTA and CDR2 FQGTGA. Deletions cut 5 bases from V and 8 bases from J, with 9 bases between. The CDR3 contains 11 residues. The chain's CDR3 is CASSRSLGYTF. The CDR3 nucleotides are TGTGCCAGCAGCCGAAGCCTGGGCTACACCTTC.

The chain has TRBV5-1 and TRBJ2-2, with D uncertain. Germline V gives CDR1 SGHRS, CDR2 YFSETQ. This CDR3 has 15 amino acids. With 3 bases removed from V and 4 bases from J, the gap between germline ends came to 13 bases. The chain's CDR3 is CASSYRTTGTGELFF. The CDR3 region has the DNA TGCGCCAGCAGCTATCGAACAACGGGCACCGGGGAGCTGTTTTTT.

V gene TRBV5-4 combines with J gene TRBJ2-3, with D perhaps matching TRBD1 (7 bases). Trimming pared 5 bases from V and 0 bases from J, leaving 16 bases between. This CDR3 region has 16 residues. The germline V gene encodes CDR1 SGHNT and CDR2 YYREEE (reference sequence). The CDR3 loop is CASRRDSYSSTDTQYF. The CDR3 DNA sequence: TGTGCCAGCAGGCGGGACAGCTATTCTAGCACAGATACGCAGTATTTT. Filled out from reference TRBV5-4 and TRBJ2-3, the complete variable domain reads ETGVTQSPTHLIKTRGQQVTLRCSSQSGHNTVSWYQQALGQGPQFIFQYYREEENGRGNFPPRFSGLQFPNYSSELNVNALELDDSALYLCASRRDSYSSTDTQYFGPGTRLTVL.

The chain links TRBV28 to TRBJ1-5, with D perhaps TRBD1 (5 bases). The CDR3 loop spans 15 amino acids. Germline V gives CDR1 MDHEN, CDR2 SYDVKM. V was cut by 6 bases and J by 5 bases, with 17 bases left in between. CDR3 sequence reads: CASSNRWEVYQPQHF. The DNA of the CDR3 is TGTGCCAGCAGCAACAGGTGGGAAGTCTATCAGCCCCAGCATTTT.

J is TRBJ2-7 and V is TRBV6-5; 7 nucleotides match TRBD1. CDR1 and CDR2 (germline): MNHEY, SVGAGI. V trimming: 5 bases; J trimming: 3 bases; junction bases outside the gene matches: 4. The CDR3 loop spans 13 amino acids. The CDR3 protein is CASSAYRGYEQYF. The CDR3 DNA sequence: TGTGCCAGCAGTGCCTACAGGGGCTACGAGCAGTACTTC.

The chain employs TRBV6-5 and TRBJ2-1; 7 bases align to TRBD1. This CDR3 comprises 16 residues. Germline CDR1 reads MNHEY; CDR2 reads SVGAGI. The V segment lost 0 bases and the J segment 1 base; nucleotides outside the gene matches: 3. The CDR3 DNA follows: TGTGCCAGCAGTTACTCCCCGACAGGGTCCTACAATGAGCAGTTCTTC. Protein product: CASSYSPTGSYNEQFF.

V usage is TRBV9 and J usage is TRBJ2-1; D is perhaps TRBD2 (5 bases). Trimming shortened V by 4 bases and J by 2 bases, and 25 bases separated the two germline ends. CDR1 and CDR2 from the germline V gene are SGDLS and YYNGEE. CDR3 length: 19 amino acids. CDR3 residues: CASSPRGGGSGTAYNEQFF. CDR3 nucleotides: TGTGCCAGCAGCCCGAGAGGAGGTGGTTCAGGAACAGCCTACAATGAGCAGTTCTTC.

The CDR3 region is CASTLGESYNSPLHF. CDR3 nucleotides: TGTGCCAGCACCTTAGGGGAATCCTATAATTCACCCCTCCACTTT. The V call is TRBV25-1, the J call TRBJ1-6, with D possibly being TRBD1 (5 bases). The germline V and J ends were trimmed by 7 bases and 1 base, with 11 bases remaining between them. The CDR3 totals 15 residues. Per germline, CDR1 MGHDK and CDR2 SYGVNS.

This chain uses TRBV7-2 with TRBJ1-5; 9 bases are a match to TRBD1. V shed 3 bases, J shed 6 bases, and the junction held 12 bases outside the gene matches. Germline CDR1 SGHTA, CDR2 FQGNSA. The CDR3 contains 17 residues. The CDR3 here is CASSFTGGGLRTQPQHF. CDR3 bases: TGTGCCAGCAGCTTCACAGGGGGCGGCTTAAGGACTCAGCCCCAGCATTTT. Full variable domain (missing parts from reference TRBV7-2 and TRBJ1-5): GAGVSQSPSNKVTEKGKDVELRCDPISGHTALYWYRQSLGQGLEFLIYFQGNSAPDKSGLPSDRFSAERTGGSVSTLTIQRTQQEDSAVYLCASSFTGGGLRTQPQHFGDGTRLSIL.

The gene calls are TRBV7-6 and TRBJ1-6, with no clear D. V lost 5 bases and J 3 bases, leaving 14 bases between the germline ends. This CDR3 is built from 16 residues. Germline CDR1 and CDR2: SGHVS and FNYEAQ. The CDR3 nucleotides read TGTGCCAGCAGCCCGGGGAGCTCTGTCTATAATTCACCCCTCCACTTT. This translates into CASSPGSSVYNSPLHF.

This rearrangement joins TRBV7-2 to TRBJ1-4; a possible D gene is TRBD1 (5 bases). The V gene's germline CDR1 is SGHTA and CDR2 FQGNSA. Trimming took off 4 bases at V and 8 bases at J, with 20 bases between the two ends. The CDR3 consists of 16 residues. The CDR3, as DNA: TGTGCCAGCAGCTCTTCCGGGGGGGAGGGTCGGGAAAAACTGTTTTTT. The encoded protein is CASSSSGGEGREKLFF.

The rearrangement uses TRBV18 and TRBJ1-2; 9 bases line up with TRBD1. This CDR3 region has 13 residues. V lost 4 bases, J lost 6 bases, and 3 bases stayed unmatched. CDR1 is KGHSH and CDR2 is LQKENI in the germline V gene. As DNA, the CDR3 is TGTGCCAGCTCACTCTGGGACAGGGATGGCTACACCTTC. Translation gives CASSLWDRDGYTF.

This chain links TRBV9 with TRBJ2-5, with 14 bases identical to TRBD2. Germline V lookup: CDR1 SGDLS, CDR2 YYNGEE. CDR3 length: 18 amino acids. The ends lost 0 bases at V and 2 bases at J; junction bases unmatched: 6. Here the CDR3 reads CASSVGLAGGDLQETQYF. CDR3 DNA sequence: TGTGCCAGCAGCGTAGGACTAGCGGGGGGGGACCTTCAAGAGACCCAGTACTTC.

The DNA of the CDR3 is TGTGCCATCACTGGACAGGAATCCTACGAGCAGTACTTC. Encoded protein: CAITGQESYEQYF. The V and J genes are TRBV10-3 and TRBJ2-7; 7 positions agree with TRBD1. CDR3 size: 13 residues. Trimming at V came to 7 bases and at J to 1 base, leaving 4 bases not matched to a gene. Germline V gene lookup returns CDR1 ENHRY and CDR2 SYGVKD.

The V and J genes are TRBV2 and TRBJ2-1; 11 bases are a match to TRBD2. V lost 4 bases and J lost 1; bases outside the gene matches: 6. Germline values: CDR1 SNHLY, CDR2 FYNNEI. The length of the CDR3 is 17 residues. The CDR3 bases are TGTGCCAGCAGTGTGGCTAGCGGGGGGATGTCCTACAATGAGCAGTTCTTC. This encodes CASSVASGGMSYNEQFF.

The chain combines TRBV5-1 with TRBJ2-1; D is possibly TRBD2 (5 bases). Germline CDR1 reads SGHRS; CDR2 reads YFSETQ. The CDR3 is 16 amino acids. Between the trimmed V and J ends, which lost 6 bases and 0 bases, there was a span of 16 bases. CDR3 nucleotides: TGCGCCAGCACCCTACTAGGTTCCAGCTCCTACAATGAGCAGTTCTTC. Translation gives CASTLLGSSSYNEQFF.

The CDR3 loop reads CASSPRQVQETQYF. The CDR3 nucleotides are TGTGCCAGCAGTCCACGACAGGTCCAAGAGACCCAGTACTTC. The rearrangement uses TRBV27 and TRBJ2-5, with D possibly matching TRBD1 (6 bases). The V and J ends lost 5 bases and 1 base respectively, with 11 bases between them. Per germline, CDR1 MNHEY and CDR2 SMNVEV (reference sequence). CDR3 length: 14 residues.

This chain joins TRBV15 and TRBJ1-6, with D maybe TRBD1 (5 bases). The CDR3 extends over 15 amino acids. Germline assignment: CDR1 LNHNV and CDR2 YYDKDF (reference sequence). V was clipped by 0 bases and J by 4 bases, with 7 bases between them. The CDR3 coding sequence is TGTGCCACCAGCAGAGATGACAGATATAATTCACCCCTCCACTTT. It encodes CATSRDDRYNSPLHF. The full variable domain, its missing parts supplied by reference TRBV15 and TRBJ1-6, is DAMVIQNPRYQVTQFGKPVTLSCSQTLNHNVMYWYQQKSSQAPKLLFHYYDKDFNNEADTPDNFQSRRPNTSFCFLDIRSPGLGDTAMYLCATSRDDRYNSPLHFGNGTRLTVT.